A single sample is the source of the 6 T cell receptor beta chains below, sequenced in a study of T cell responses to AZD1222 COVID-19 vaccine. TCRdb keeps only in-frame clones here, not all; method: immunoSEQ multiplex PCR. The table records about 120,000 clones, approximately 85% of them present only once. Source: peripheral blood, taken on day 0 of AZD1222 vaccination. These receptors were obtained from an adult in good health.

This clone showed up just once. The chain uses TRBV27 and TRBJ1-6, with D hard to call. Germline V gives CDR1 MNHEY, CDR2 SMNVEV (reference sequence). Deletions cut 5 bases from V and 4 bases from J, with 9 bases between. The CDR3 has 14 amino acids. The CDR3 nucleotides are TGTGCCAGCAGTCTCACAAATTATAATTCACCCCTCCACTTT. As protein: CASSLTNYNSPLHF.

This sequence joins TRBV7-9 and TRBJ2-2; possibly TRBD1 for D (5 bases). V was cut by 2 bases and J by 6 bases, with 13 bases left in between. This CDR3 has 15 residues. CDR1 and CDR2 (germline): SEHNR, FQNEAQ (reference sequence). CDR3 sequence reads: CASSLSDRRAGELFF. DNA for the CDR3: TGTGCCAGCAGCTTAAGTGACCGCAGGGCCGGGGAGCTGTTTTTT.

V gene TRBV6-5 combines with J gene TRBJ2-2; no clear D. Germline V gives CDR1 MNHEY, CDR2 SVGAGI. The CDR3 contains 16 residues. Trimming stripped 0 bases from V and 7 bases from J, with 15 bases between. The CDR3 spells CASSYSLGRVGGELFF. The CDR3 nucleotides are TGTGCCAGCAGTTACTCGTTGGGTAGAGTCGGCGGGGAGCTGTTTTTT.

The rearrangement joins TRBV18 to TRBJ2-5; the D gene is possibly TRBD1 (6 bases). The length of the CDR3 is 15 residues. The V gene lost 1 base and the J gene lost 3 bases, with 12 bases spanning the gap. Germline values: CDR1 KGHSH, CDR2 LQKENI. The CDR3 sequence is CASSPLTGSEETQYF. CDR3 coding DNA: TGTGCCAGCTCACCACTCACAGGGAGTGAAGAGACCCAGTACTTC. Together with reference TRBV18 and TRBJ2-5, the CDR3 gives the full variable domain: NAGVMQNPRHLVRRRGQEARLRCSPMKGHSHVYWYRQLPEEGLKFMVYLQKENIIDESGMPKERFSAEFPKEGPSILRIQQVVRGDSAAYFCASSPLTGSEETQYFGPGTRLLVL.

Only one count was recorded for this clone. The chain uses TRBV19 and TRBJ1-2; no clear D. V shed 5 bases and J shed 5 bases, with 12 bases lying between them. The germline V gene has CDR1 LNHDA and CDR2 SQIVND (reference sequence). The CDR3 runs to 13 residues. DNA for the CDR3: TGTGCCAGTAGTCCCTCGGGCCCGTATGGCTACACCTTC. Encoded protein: CASSPSGPYGYTF. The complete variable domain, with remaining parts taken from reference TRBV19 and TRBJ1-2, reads DGGITQSPKYLFRKEGQNVTLSCEQNLNHDAMYWYRQDPGQGLRLIYYSQIVNDFQKGDIAEGYSVSREKKESFPLTVTSAQKNPTAFYLCASSPSGPYGYTFGSGTRLTVV.

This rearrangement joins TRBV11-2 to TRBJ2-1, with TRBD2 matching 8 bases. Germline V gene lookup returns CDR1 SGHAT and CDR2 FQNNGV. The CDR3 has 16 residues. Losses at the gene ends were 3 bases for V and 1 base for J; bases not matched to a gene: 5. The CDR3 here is CASSFKTGGSYNEQFF. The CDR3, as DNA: TGTGCCAGCAGCTTTAAGACGGGAGGGTCCTACAATGAGCAGTTCTTC.